The text below deals with one TCR beta chain. Its antigen is not identified. This specimen belongs to a study of blood T cells in healthy people across ages. The sample, about 10 milliliters of peripheral blood, was drawn from each donor. Samples each yielded at least 5.5 micrograms of total RNA. The use of a sample-barcoded 5' primer and a J-beta primer mix characterized a second PCR of about 7 to 12 cycles. MiXCR, applied by TCRdb to the 5' RACE reads, yields one record per CDR3 protein. The sample contains about 810,000 distinct CDR3 sequences, roughly 40% of which appear only once. The study's findings and limits: TCR beta diversity, measured per million T cells, fell in a roughly linear way with age. Donor CMV status, an unknown factor, possibly confounded changes in expanded clonotypes.

V was pared by 5 bases and J by 5 bases, with 13 bases between. Germline V lookup: CDR1 SEHNR, CDR2 FQNEAQ (reference sequence). This CDR3 spans 14 amino acids. The chain is built from TRBV7-9 and TRBJ2-1; D assignment may be TRBD1 or TRBD2 (5 bases each). Input material: blood. This TCR derives from a man between 18 and 35 years old in good health. The CDR3 spells CASSHWDGDNEQFF. DNA of the CDR3: TGTGCCAGCAGCCATTGGGACGGGGACAATGAGCAGTTCTTC.